The 32 T cell receptor beta chains presented below share a single source sample, sequenced in a study of blood T cell repertoires in COVID-19. Libraries were prepared by immunoSEQ multiplex PCR; TCRdb keeps only in-frame clonotypes and omits some of them. The sample yields approximately 52,000 clones, about 86% seen once. The sequencing input was peripheral blood. These TCRs come from a man aged 55 to 70 with acute or convalescent COVID-19.

This clone has more than one count but fewer than ten. The V and J genes are TRBV2 and TRBJ1-5, with TRBD1 identical over 8 bases. V shed 8 bases and J 2 bases; nucleotides not matched to a gene: 5. Germline loops: CDR1 SNHLY, CDR2 FYNNEI. The CDR3 length is 14 residues. The CDR3 reads CASLVDRGNQPQHF. DNA for the CDR3: TGTGCCAGCCTGGTGGACAGGGGCAATCAGCCCCAGCATTTT. Filled out from reference TRBV2 and TRBJ1-5, the complete variable domain reads EPEVTQTPSHQVTQMGQEVILRCVPISNHLYFYWYRQILGQKVEFLVSFYNNEISEKSEIFDDQFSVERPDGSNFTLKIRSTKLEDSAMYFCASLVDRGNQPQHFGDGTRLSIL.

V gene TRBV6-4 combines with J gene TRBJ1-6; the D gene is possibly TRBD1 (5 bases). The CDR3 totals 13 residues. CDR1 is MRHNA, CDR2 SNTAGT, per germline. Trimming pared 0 bases from V and 10 bases from J, leaving 7 bases between. Written as DNA, the CDR3 is TGTGCCAGCAGTGACTCGGACAAATCACCCCTCCACTTT. Translating gives CASSDSDKSPLHF.

The chain's CDR3 is CASSQDLAGGLKTQYF. The CDR3 DNA reads TGCGCCAGCAGCCAAGATCTGGCGGGGGGGCTAAAGACCCAGTACTTC. V usage is TRBV4-3 and J usage is TRBJ2-5; 9 bases fit TRBD2. The germline CDR1 and CDR2 sequences are LGHNA and YSLEER. The CDR3 is made up of 16 amino acids. The V gene end was trimmed by 0 bases and the J gene end by 6 bases; junction bases not matched to a gene: 8.

The chain joins TRBV27 to TRBJ2-3; the D gene is possibly TRBD1 (6 bases). This CDR3 contains 16 residues. V was clipped by 5 bases and J by 1 base, with 16 bases between them. Germline CDR1 reads MNHEY; CDR2 reads SMNVEV (reference sequence). The CDR3 bases are TGTGCCAGCAGTCCGACACAGGGACAAGGCACAGATACGCAGTATTTT. Its protein product is CASSPTQGQGTDTQYF.

J is TRBJ1-1 and V is TRBV3-1 (or the pseudogene TRBV3-2); possibly TRBD1 for D (6 bases). Germline V gene lookup returns CDR1 LGHDT and CDR2 YNNKEL (reference sequence). Deletions cut 4 bases from V and 2 bases from J, with 14 bases between. This CDR3 has 15 residues. In DNA, the CDR3 is TGTGCCAGCAGCCCGTTCAGGGGTTGTAACACTGAAGCTTTCTTT. The encoded protein is CASSPFRGCNTEAFF.

The chain combines TRBV4-3 with TRBJ1-5; D is perhaps TRBD1 (6 bases). V gave up 1 base and J gave up 10 bases, with 17 bases separating them. The CDR3 runs to 15 residues. Germline loops: CDR1 LGHNA, CDR2 YSLEER. The CDR3 coding sequence is TGCGCCAGCAGCCAAGGGGAGTACAGGGACGGCCCCCAGCATTTT. It is translated as CASSQGEYRDGPQHF.

This clone was counted once. The rearrangement links TRBV19 to TRBJ1-5, with no clear D. This CDR3 is 12 amino acids long. Germline CDR1 is LNHDA and CDR2 is SQIVND (reference sequence). V shed 1 base and J shed 10 bases, with 8 bases lying between them. The CDR3 spells CASSIGGIPQHF. In DNA, the CDR3 is TGTGCCAGTAGTATAGGCGGGATCCCCCAGCATTTT.

The chain joins TRBV28 to TRBJ2-7, with 9 bases lining up with TRBD1. V lost 6 bases, J lost 6 bases, and 9 bases stayed unmatched. In germline, CDR1 is MDHEN, CDR2 SYDVKM. The length of the CDR3 is 14 residues. The CDR3 spells CASRGGDRVSEQYF. DNA of the CDR3: TGTGCCAGCAGGGGGGGGGACAGGGTCAGCGAGCAGTACTTC.

The chain employs TRBV7-6 and TRBJ2-3; D is possibly TRBD1 (5 bases). The CDR3 is 14 residues long. Trimming took 5 bases from V and 1 from J, leaving 10 bases between them. CDR1 and CDR2 (germline): SGHVS, FNYEAQ. CDR3: CASSPLGRTDTQYF. The CDR3 DNA reads as TGTGCCAGCAGCCCGCTGGGGCGCACAGATACGCAGTATTTT.

The J gene is TRBJ2-1, the V gene TRBV2; the match to TRBD2 covers 14 bases. Germline trimming cut 4 bases from V and 12 bases from J; bases unmatched to any gene: 8. Per the germline V gene, CDR1 is SNHLY and CDR2 is FYNNEI. The CDR3 runs to 15 residues. The CDR3 DNA sequence: TGTGCCAGCAGTGGGTATCCGGGGACTAGCGGGAGGCAGTTCTTC. Its protein product is CASSGYPGTSGRQFF.

The DNA for the CDR3 is TGTGCCAGCAGCTCTTTCCGGTTGGGGCTGATTGGCTACACCTTC. Translation: CASSSFRLGLIGYTF. The chain has TRBV7-9 and TRBJ1-2; TRBD1 is a possible D gene (5 bases). CDR1 SEHNR and CDR2 FQNEAQ come from the germline V gene (reference sequence). CDR3 length: 15 amino acids. V lost 4 bases, J lost 7 bases, and 19 bases lay in between.

This sequence joins TRBV9 and TRBJ2-1; D is possibly TRBD1 (6 bases). Germline V gene sequence: CDR1 SGDLS, CDR2 YYNGEE. The CDR3 runs to 14 residues. V was clipped by 4 bases and J by 7 bases, with 15 bases between them. The CDR3 coding sequence is TGTGCCAGCAGCCCCCATGTCGGGACAAATGAGCAGTTCTTC. Amino acid sequence: CASSPHVGTNEQFF.

The chain couples TRBV15 to TRBJ1-2; D is undetermined. The V and J ends lost 5 bases and 5 bases respectively, with 15 bases between them. This CDR3 region has 14 residues. Germline CDR1 reads LNHNV; CDR2 reads YYDKDF (reference sequence). CDR3 DNA sequence: TGTGCCACCAGCCTTGGAGGTACCTTATATGGCTACACCTTC. Translated, it gives CATSLGGTLYGYTF. Together with reference TRBV15 and TRBJ1-2, the CDR3 gives the full variable domain: DAMVIQNPRYQVTQFGKPVTLSCSQTLNHNVMYWYQQKSSQAPKLLFHYYDKDFNNEADTPDNFQSRRPNTSFCFLDIRSPGLGDTAMYLCATSLGGTLYGYTFGSGTRLTVV.

The chain is built from TRBV6-5 and TRBJ2-7; 10 nucleotides line up with TRBD2. This CDR3 region has 14 residues. The germline gives CDR1 MNHEY, CDR2 SVGAGI. V lost 7 bases and J lost 2; bases outside the gene matches: 5. The CDR3 loop reads CASIRTSGPYEQYF. The CDR3 DNA follows: TGTGCCAGCATCCGGACTAGCGGCCCCTACGAGCAGTACTTC.

CDR3 nucleotides: TGTGCCAGCAGGACGGGACAGAATCTCTATGGCTACACCTTC. Protein: CASRTGQNLYGYTF. The genes are TRBV28 and TRBJ1-2, with 7 bases identical to TRBD1. The V and J ends lost 6 bases and 4 bases, in that order; junction bases with no gene match: 8. The CDR3 sequence is 14 residues long. CDR1 MDHEN and CDR2 SYDVKM come from the germline V gene.

The gene calls are TRBV7-8 and TRBJ1-5; D possibly corresponds to TRBD1 (6 bases). The CDR3 runs to 16 residues. V was clipped by 2 bases and J by 0 bases, with 11 bases between them. Germline loops: CDR1 SGHVS, CDR2 FQNEAQ. In DNA form, the CDR3 reads TGTGCCAGCAGCTTAATGACAGGCGATAGCAATCAGCCCCAGCATTTT. Amino acids: CASSLMTGDSNQPQHF. Complete variable domain (other parts from reference TRBV7-8 and TRBJ1-5): GAGVSQSPRYKVAKRGQDVALRCDPISGHVSLFWYQQALGQGPEFLTYFQNEAQLDKSGLPSDRFFAERPEGSVSTLKIQRTQQEDSAVYLCASSLMTGDSNQPQHFGDGTRLSIL.

The rearrangement links TRBV7-8 to TRBJ1-1; the match to TRBD1 covers 9 bases. This CDR3 has 14 amino acids. CDR1 SGHVS and CDR2 FQNEAQ come from the germline V gene. V dropped 6 bases and J dropped 5; count of bases not matched to a gene: 7. This CDR3 is CASRPLGTGTEAFF. Written as DNA, the CDR3 is TGTGCCAGCAGGCCCTTAGGGACAGGGACTGAAGCTTTCTTT.

The chain uses TRBV7-6 and TRBJ1-1; TRBD1 matches 8 bases. The CDR3 is 17 amino acids. Trimming removed 3 bases from V and 0 bases from J; junction bases left unmatched: 9. Looked up from germline, CDR1 is SGHVS and CDR2 is FNYEAQ. CDR3 nucleotide sequence: TGTGCCAGCAGCTTGGTAGGGACAGGATATATGAACACTGAAGCTTTCTTT. Translation gives CASSLVGTGYMNTEAFF.

This sequence joins TRBV7-9 and TRBJ1-2; no clear D gene. V lost 5 bases and J 7 bases, leaving 14 bases between the germline ends. The CDR3 is 13 residues long. Germline V gene lookup returns CDR1 SEHNR and CDR2 FQNEAQ (reference sequence). CDR3 nucleotide sequence: TGTGCCAGCAGCCTGGAGGGCCCTGTTGGCTACACCTTC. Amino acids: CASSLEGPVGYTF.

In this sample, this clone turned up once. The chain links TRBV6-5 to TRBJ1-1, with 8 bases aligning to TRBD1. Trimming took 0 bases from V and 1 from J; bases not matched to a gene: 4. Germline assignment: CDR1 MNHEY and CDR2 SVGAGI. This CDR3 contains 16 residues. In DNA form, the CDR3 reads TGTGCCAGCAGTTACTCGACAGGGGACCCGAACACTGAAGCTTTCTTT. It is translated as CASSYSTGDPNTEAFF.

In this sample, this clone turned up once. The genes are TRBV29-1 and TRBJ1-4; 10 positions match TRBD1. V was clipped by 3 bases and J by 10 bases; unmatched bases: 8. The CDR3 runs 14 residues. CDR1 and CDR2 from the germline V gene are SQVTM and ANQGSEA. In DNA form, the CDR3 reads TGCAGCGTTGATCCCGGGACAGGGGCGGGAAAACTGTTTTTT. This codes for CSVDPGTGAGKLFF.

V is TRBV9 and J is TRBJ2-2; 8 bases are shared with TRBD2. The CDR3 is 16 residues long. In germline, CDR1 is SGDLS, CDR2 YYNGEE. Unmatched junction bases numbered 1, after V lost 0 bases and J lost 0 bases. CDR3 protein: CASSVDSGANTGELFF. The CDR3 region has the DNA TGTGCCAGCAGCGTAGATAGCGGGGCGAACACCGGGGAGCTGTTTTTT.

This chain uses TRBV27 with TRBJ1-3, with TRBD1 identical over 10 bases. CDR3 length: 15 residues. Germline V lookup: CDR1 MNHEY, CDR2 SMNVEV (reference sequence). After removal of 4 bases from V and 3 bases from J, the junction contained 3 bases not matched to a gene. The CDR3: CASSSTGGFGNTIYF. CDR3 in DNA: TGTGCCAGCAGTTCGACAGGGGGCTTTGGAAACACCATATATTTT.

The chain uses TRBV15 and TRBJ2-7; D might be TRBD2 (5 bases). The germline V and J ends were trimmed by 0 bases and 7 bases, with 10 bases remaining between them. This CDR3 region has 13 residues. Germline loops: CDR1 LNHNV, CDR2 YYDKDF (reference sequence). CDR3 DNA: TGTGCCACCAGCAGAGATAACGGCGGGGAGCAGTACTTC. This gives the protein CATSRDNGGEQYF.

V is TRBV18 and J is TRBJ2-7, with 11 nucleotides matching TRBD2. CDR3 length equals 14 residues. The J segment lost 4 bases and the V segment lost 5 bases, leaving 4 bases of the junction unmatched. Germline CDR1 is KGHSH and CDR2 is LQKENI. CDR3 nucleotides: TGTGCCAGCTCAGGGATAGCGGGAGGGTACGAGCAGTACTTC. Translating gives CASSGIAGGYEQYF.

The chain carries TRBV5-3 and TRBJ2-7; TRBD1 matches at 8 bases. TRBV5-3 is identified as an open reading frame with a role that is uncertain. This CDR3 has 17 amino acids. V was pared by 1 base and J by 5 bases, with 14 bases of the junction left unmatched. As DNA, the CDR3 is TGTGCCAGAAGCTTGTCCCCCGGACAGGGATGTAACGACGAGCAGTACTTC. As protein: CARSLSPGQGCNDEQYF.

This chain connects TRBV5-4 to TRBJ2-1, with D perhaps matching TRBD2 (6 bases). This CDR3 contains 13 residues. Germline assignment: CDR1 SGHNT and CDR2 YYREEE (reference sequence). V was pared by 0 bases and J by 9 bases, with 10 bases between. In DNA, the CDR3 is TGTGCCAGCAGCTTGGGCGGGGCGTTTGAGCAGTTCTTC. Encoded protein: CASSLGGAFEQFF.

This CDR3 is CASSDSFCYRLYEQYF. Here the CDR3 DNA reads TGTGCCAGCAGTGACTCGTTCTGTTACAGGTTATACGAGCAGTACTTC. The chain uses TRBV6-4 and TRBJ2-7; D might be TRBD1 (5 bases). Trimming pared 0 bases from V and 4 bases from J, leaving 16 bases between. The CDR3 has 16 residues. Looked up from germline, CDR1 is MRHNA and CDR2 is SNTAGT.

The rearrangement uses TRBV7-6 and TRBJ2-7, with 10 nucleotides matching TRBD1. CDR1 is SGHVS and CDR2 is FNYEAQ in the germline V gene. J gave up 3 bases and V 5 bases, and 7 bases lay outside the gene matches. The CDR3 runs to 15 residues. The CDR3 reads CASSRRDRGFYEQYF. The DNA of the CDR3 is TGTGCCAGCAGCCGTCGGGACAGGGGATTCTACGAGCAGTACTTC.

This clone turned up a few times. The chain has TRBV5-5 and TRBJ2-7; possibly TRBD2 for D (5 bases). Germline assignment: CDR1 SGHKS and CDR2 YYEKEE (reference sequence). CDR3 length: 15 amino acids. V was cut by 0 bases and J by 6 bases, with 16 bases left in between. CDR3 in amino acids: CASSLDDGVWGEQYF. The CDR3 coding sequence is TGTGCCAGCAGCTTGGATGACGGGGTATGGGGCGAGCAGTACTTC.

The V call is TRBV15, the J call TRBJ2-3; perhaps TRBD1 as D (6 bases). Germline V gene sequence: CDR1 LNHNV, CDR2 YYDKDF (reference sequence). This CDR3 has 16 amino acids. V lost 0 bases to trimming and J lost 5 bases, with 15 bases between them. The DNA of the CDR3 is TGTGCCACCAGCAGAGAAGGCAGCCGGGACAAAGATACGCAGTATTTT. Translating gives CATSREGSRDKDTQYF.

The genes are TRBV11-3 and TRBJ2-3; a possible D gene is TRBD1 (5 bases). Trimming took 1 base from V and 0 from J, leaving 17 bases between them. The CDR3 consists of 18 residues. The germline gives CDR1 SGHNT, CDR2 YENEEA. CDR3 protein: CASSLGYGAGPSTDTQYF. CDR3 sequence (DNA): TGTGCCAGCAGCTTAGGTTATGGTGCAGGGCCTAGCACAGATACGCAGTATTTT.